This TCR beta chain stems from a study of OX40 agonist ivuxolimab in advanced cancers. Turning to the study itself: Every 2 weeks, ivuxolimab was infused into the patients intravenously at between 0.01 and 10 mg/kg.

CDR3 size: 14 residues. V was pared by 1 base and J by 2 bases, with 10 bases between. Germline loops: CDR1 SGHRS, CDR2 YFSETQ. Sequencing used immunoSEQ multiplex PCR; TCRdb keeps in-frame clones, though not all of them. The profile covers tens of thousands of clones, with around 88% appearing a single time and less than 0.75% taken by the ten largest. Sequencing used CD4+ or CD8+ T cells sorted from blood, obtained in a trial of the OX40 agonist ivuxolimab. This sequence originates from an adult with an advanced solid tumor such as melanoma, head and neck, liver or kidney cancer. The V and J genes are TRBV5-1 and TRBJ2-7; D may be TRBD2 (6 bases). The CDR3 here is CASSLLGGTYEQYF. The CDR3 nucleotides are TGCGCCAGCAGCTTGCTTGGGGGGACCTACGAGCAGTACTTC.